This is a list of T cell receptor beta chains from one sample in a study of blood T cell repertoires in COVID-19. The repertoire was sequenced with immunoSEQ multiplex PCR; TCRdb's copy has only in-frame clones and lacks some. The sample has approximately 270,000 clones; about 85% are singletons. Sequenced material: peripheral blood. The receptors derive from a man between 18 and 35 years old with active or convalescent COVID-19. Each CDR3 is given with its conserved first and last residue. D genes are given only for firm matches. For some rows the clone size is stated as once, few or many, or as a class when expanded; others skip it.

V	D	J	size	CDR3	DNA
TRBV6-2/TRBV6-3	TRBD1	TRBJ2-7	-	CASSHYRGSSYEQYF	TGTGCCAGCAGTCACTACAGGGGGTCGTCCTACGAGCAGTACTTC
TRBV5-6	-	TRBJ1-1	-	CASTSSGRTEAFF	TGTGCCAGCACTTCTTCAGGGAGGACTGAAGCTTTCTTT
TRBV30	TRBD2	TRBJ2-5	-	CAWSGPSGGAGETQYF	TGTGCCTGGAGTGGCCCCAGCGGGGGGGCCGGAGAGACCCAGTACTTC
TRBV30	-	TRBJ1-6	-	CAWSVTGESPLHF	TGTGCCTGGAGTGTAACAGGAGAATCACCCCTCCACTTT
TRBV28	-	TRBJ1-2	-	CASSLSIGPGYTF	TGTGCCAGCAGTTTATCCATTGGGCCCGGCTACACCTTC
TRBV7-2	-	TRBJ1-5	few	CASSLSGPAGRQPQHF	TGTGCCAGCAGCTTGAGCGGACCAGCGGGAAGGCAGCCCCAGCATTTT
TRBV5-4	TRBD1	TRBJ1-5	many	CASSTGGTNQPQHF	TGTGCCAGCAGCACAGGGGGAACTAATCAGCCCCAGCATTTT
TRBV13	TRBD1	TRBJ1-4	-	CASSLRDRGLRNEKLFF	TGTGCCAGCAGCCTTAGGGACAGGGGGCTTCGTAATGAAAAACTGTTTTTT
TRBV7-3	-	TRBJ1-1	-	CASSSTGENTEAFF	TGTGCCAGCAGCTCGACAGGTGAGAACACTGAAGCTTTCTTT
TRBV23-1	-	TRBJ2-1	-	CASKTTKRYNEQFF	TGCGCCAGCAAGACTACCAAGCGGTACAATGAGCAGTTCTTC
TRBV5-1	-	TRBJ1-2	-	CASSLPLPPTGINYGYTF	TGCGCCAGCAGCCTGCCCCTCCCCCCAACAGGAATTAACTATGGCTACACCTTC
TRBV18	-	TRBJ1-1	-	CASSPSSPRNTEAFF	TGTGCCAGCTCACCGTCCAGTCCCCGGAACACTGAAGCTTTCTTT
TRBV28	TRBD2	TRBJ2-6	-	CASTLPGLAASGANVLTF	TGTGCCAGCACTTTGCCGGGACTAGCGGCCTCTGGGGCCAACGTCCTGACTTTC
TRBV29-1	TRBD2	TRBJ2-3	-	CSVLLAAARYTDTQYF	TGCAGCGTTTTACTAGCGGCGGCCCGGTACACAGATACGCAGTATTTT
TRBV20-1	-	TRBJ1-4	-	CSASLPIATNEKLFF	TGCAGTGCTAGTCTACCCATTGCAACTAATGAAAAACTGTTTTTT
TRBV21-1	-	TRBJ2-3	-	CASSKVVASGNLHGTDTQYF	-
TRBV7-9	TRBD2	TRBJ2-5	once	CASSSGGPRETQYF	TGTGCCAGCAGCTCGGGAGGGCCTAGGGAGACCCAGTACTTC
TRBV19	-	TRBJ1-1	few	CASSRRSVRSTEAFF	TGTGCCAGTAGTCGACGAAGCGTACGTAGCACTGAAGCTTTCTTT
TRBV27	-	TRBJ1-1	-	CASSLGPGDTEAFF	TGTGCCAGCAGTTTGGGTCCAGGGGACACTGAAGCTTTCTTT
TRBV11-2	TRBD2	TRBJ2-2	-	CASSLVSGTRVPGELFF	TGTGCCAGCAGCTTAGTTTCCGGGACTAGAGTTCCCGGGGAGCTGTTTTTT
TRBV4-3	TRBD1	TRBJ1-1	-	CASSQDLGTGTANTEAFF	TGCGCCAGCAGCCAAGATTTAGGAACCGGGACAGCGAACACTGAAGCTTTCTTT
TRBV20-1	-	TRBJ1-3	-	CSPLKGNTIYF	TGCAGTCCCTTAAAAGGAAACACCATATATTTT
TRBV19	-	TRBJ1-5	-	CASSIAVNQPQHF	TGTGCCAGTAGTATAGCAGTCAATCAGCCCCAGCATTTT
TRBV5-4	TRBD2	TRBJ2-1	-	CASSYLAGEQFF	TGTGCCAGCAGCTACCTAGCGGGTGAGCAGTTCTTC
TRBV21-1	-	TRBJ2-7	-	CARPGGPCHEQYF	TGTGCCAGGCCGGGAGGTCCTTGCCACGAGCAGTACTTC
TRBV6-5	TRBD2	TRBJ2-5	-	CASRRIAGETQYF	TGTGCCAGCAGACGTATAGCGGGAGAGACCCAGTACTTC
TRBV5-1	TRBD1	TRBJ2-7	-	CASSLRQGAREQYF	TGCGCCAGCAGCTTGCGCCAGGGGGCAAGGGAGCAGTACTTC
TRBV7-2	-	TRBJ1-4	-	CASSLVGQSEKLFF	TGTGCCAGCAGCTTAGTGGGACAAAGTGAAAAACTGTTTTTT